The 30 T cell receptor beta chains below were found in one sample sequenced in a study of blood T cell repertoires in COVID-19. Profiling relied on immunoSEQ multiplex PCR, and the TCRdb table lists in-frame clones only, not all of them. The sample holds approximately 61,000 clones, around 87% seen once. Sequenced sample: peripheral blood. These receptors were collected from a human donor in a cohort sampled during active COVID-19.

The genes are TRBV19 and TRBJ2-7, with a tentative D call TRBD2 (6 bases). Trimming stripped 3 bases from V and 6 bases from J, with 18 bases between. The CDR3 extends over 15 amino acids. Germline CDR1 LNHDA, CDR2 SQIVND (reference sequence). CDR3 DNA: TGTGCCAGTAGTATCGGGGGAGTAGCTCGGAGCGAGCAGTACTTC. It translates to CASSIGGVARSEQYF.

This chain joins TRBV6-5 and TRBJ2-4; tentatively, D is TRBD1 (6 bases). The CDR3 length is 13 residues. Trimming took off 5 bases at V and 7 bases at J, with 12 bases between the two ends. Germline V gene data show CDR1 as MNHEY and CDR2 as SVGAGI. CDR3 in amino acids: CASSPSGGNIQYF. In nucleotides, the CDR3 is TGTGCCAGCAGTCCAAGTGGGGGCAACATTCAGTACTTC.

The chain couples TRBV6-1 to TRBJ2-2; TRBD2 aligns across 8 bases. The CDR3 sequence is 15 residues long. The germline gives CDR1 MNHNS, CDR2 SASEGT. The junction had 8 bases not matched to a gene; V was cut back by 5 bases and J by 6 bases. As DNA, the CDR3 is TGTGCCAGCAGTTCTCGGCGGGGGGCGGCCGGGGAGCTGTTTTTT. Translated, it gives CASSSRRGAAGELFF.

V is TRBV7-8 and J is TRBJ1-4; 9 bases agree with TRBD1. This CDR3 comprises 17 residues. Trimming cost V 3 bases and J 5 bases; bases outside gene matches: 10. Germline loops: CDR1 SGHVS, CDR2 FQNEAQ. The CDR3 protein is CASSFGTGSQLNEKLFF. The CDR3 nucleotides read TGTGCCAGCAGCTTCGGGACAGGGTCTCAATTAAATGAAAAACTGTTTTTT.

The chain couples TRBV18 to TRBJ1-2, with D uncertain. Trimming stripped 3 bases from V and 4 bases from J, with 9 bases between. This CDR3 contains 13 residues. Germline CDR1 reads KGHSH; CDR2 reads LQKENI. This chain's CDR3 is CASSPKEIYGYTF. Here the CDR3 DNA reads TGTGCCAGCTCACCCAAGGAGATCTATGGCTACACCTTC.

This clone was counted once. The gene calls are TRBV28 and TRBJ2-4, with TRBD1 identical over 7 bases. J was trimmed by 3 bases and V by 5 bases; bases with no gene match: 13. Germline lookup yields CDR1 MDHEN and CDR2 SYDVKM. CDR3 size: 17 residues. DNA for the CDR3: TGTGCCAGCAGTATGACAGGGAGTAACTTTGGCAAAAACATTCAGTACTTC. Protein sequence: CASSMTGSNFGKNIQYF.

This chain links TRBV19 with TRBJ2-1; 14 bases agree with TRBD2. CDR1 LNHDA and CDR2 SQIVND come from the germline V gene (reference sequence). The length of the CDR3 is 21 residues. V lost 8 bases to trimming and J lost 0 bases; unmatched junction nucleotides: 18. CDR3 nucleotides: TGTGCCAGTCAGGACAGGGGACCTGGACTAGCGGGAGGTCACTCCTACAATGAGCAGTTCTTC. The encoded protein is CASQDRGPGLAGGHSYNEQFF.

This clone has more than one count but fewer than ten. V is TRBV7-9 and J is TRBJ1-6; TRBD1 might be the D (6 bases). The CDR3 is 15 residues long. CDR1 is SEHNR, CDR2 FQNEAQ, per germline (reference sequence). V shed 4 bases and J shed 5 bases, with 12 bases lying between them. The CDR3, as DNA: TGTGCCAGCAGCTCGAGGACAGATAATAATTCACCCCTCCACTTT. It is translated as CASSSRTDNNSPLHF.

The chain recombines TRBV3-1 (or the pseudogene TRBV3-2) with TRBJ1-2; a weak D match, TRBD1 (6 bases). The germline V and J ends were trimmed by 2 bases and 8 bases, with 9 bases remaining between them. This CDR3 comprises 12 residues. In germline, CDR1 is LGHDT, CDR2 YNNKEL (reference sequence). CDR3 amino acids: CASSQRTVGYTF. In DNA, the CDR3 is TGTGCCAGCAGCCAAAGGACAGTAGGCTACACCTTC.

This clone was seen once. The V call is TRBV5-1, the J call TRBJ2-2; weak D call: TRBD2 (6 bases). The CDR3 totals 18 residues. CDR1 and CDR2 from the germline V gene are SGHRS and YFSETQ. V was cut by 0 bases and J by 1 base, with 16 bases left in between. CDR3 residues: CASSLDVVRGKNTGELFF. The CDR3 region has the DNA TGCGCCAGCAGCTTGGATGTGGTTCGGGGGAAGAACACCGGGGAGCTGTTTTTT.

The V gene is TRBV7-9, the J gene TRBJ1-2; D is unclear. This CDR3 comprises 13 residues. The V and J ends lost 5 bases and 5 bases respectively, with 12 bases between them. In germline, CDR1 is SEHNR, CDR2 FQNEAQ (reference sequence). CDR3 sequence (DNA): TGTGCCAGCAGCCTGGCTCAATCGTATGGCTACACCTTC. As protein: CASSLAQSYGYTF.

The chain links TRBV19 to TRBJ2-5; 9 bases are shared with TRBD2. The trim removed 5 bases at V and 5 bases at J, leaving 6 bases unmatched. The CDR3 has 14 amino acids. Germline V lookup: CDR1 LNHDA, CDR2 SQIVND (reference sequence). The CDR3 reads CASSWGLAGETQYF. The CDR3, as DNA: TGTGCCAGTAGTTGGGGACTAGCAGGGGAGACCCAGTACTTC.

This chain uses TRBV5-7 with TRBJ1-4; 7 bases map to TRBD1. TRBV5-7 is recorded as an ORF, its role being uncertain. The CDR3 totals 15 residues. J was trimmed by 8 bases and V by 0 bases; bases with no gene match: 7. Here the CDR3 reads CASSLDRGPGEKLFF. CDR3 DNA sequence: TGTGCCAGCAGCTTGGACAGGGGCCCTGGGGAAAAACTGTTTTTT.

The chain joins TRBV2 to TRBJ2-7; no clear D gene. Germline CDR1 is SNHLY and CDR2 is FYNNEI. This CDR3 spans 12 amino acids. Trimming stripped 2 bases from V and 3 bases from J, with 5 bases between. The CDR3 DNA is TGTGCCAGCAGTGAACGGTACTACGAGCAGTACTTC. Translating it yields CASSERYYEQYF.

The J gene is TRBJ1-5, the V gene TRBV21-1; the listed D gene, TRBD1, was not tested against the DNA. TRBV21-1 is listed as a pseudogene. CDR3 length equals 16 residues. The CDR3 nucleotides are TGTGCCAGCATCCAACTACAGGGTAGGAAGGATCAGCCCCAGCATTTT. It translates to CASIQLQGRKDQPQHF.

J is TRBJ2-5 and V is TRBV7-2; tentative D call: TRBD2 (6 bases). Germline CDR1 SGHTA, CDR2 FQGNSA. The CDR3 is 14 residues long. V gave up 3 bases and J gave up 4 bases, with 12 bases separating them. CDR3 DNA: TGTGCCAGCAGCTTGGGACTGGCCTCAGAGACCCAGTACTTC. Translating gives CASSLGLASETQYF.

This chain connects TRBV6-2 or TRBV6-3 to TRBJ2-7; the D gene is possibly TRBD2 (5 bases). CDR3 length equals 14 residues. Deletions cut 2 bases from V and 4 bases from J, with 12 bases between. Germline CDR1 reads MNHEY; CDR2 reads SVGEGT. The DNA for the CDR3 is TGTGCCAGCAGTTACCGGCGGGCCCTTTACGAGCAGTACTTC. It yields the protein CASSYRRALYEQYF.

In this sample, this clone turned up once. The V gene is TRBV28, the J gene TRBJ2-3; 10 positions match TRBD2. Trimming took 5 bases from V and 6 from J; bases not matched to a gene: 5. The CDR3 has 14 residues. The germline gives CDR1 MDHEN, CDR2 SYDVKM. CDR3 sequence (DNA): TGTGCCAGCAGTCTAGCGGGAGAGAGTGATACGCAGTATTTT. It specifies CASSLAGESDTQYF.

This chain joins TRBV1 and TRBJ2-1; no DNA check was done on the table's D call, TRBD2. TRBV1 constitutes a pseudogene. This CDR3 region has 13 residues. The CDR3 spells CTSSQVFYNEQFF. DNA for the CDR3: TGCACCAGCAGCCAAGTATTTTACAATGAGCAGTTCTTC.

The rearrangement links TRBV11-2 to TRBJ1-2; 7 nucleotides line up with TRBD1. This CDR3 comprises 14 residues. V was pared by 1 base and J by 4 bases, with 3 bases of the junction left unmatched. The V gene's germline CDR1 is SGHAT and CDR2 FQNNGV. CDR3 sequence reads: CASSLVTGTYGYTF. CDR3 sequence (DNA): TGTGCCAGCAGCTTAGTGACAGGGACCTATGGCTACACCTTC.

The chain has TRBV5-1 and TRBJ1-1; possibly TRBD1 for D (5 bases). This CDR3 is 15 amino acids long. V dropped 4 bases and J dropped 3 bases, with 16 bases sitting between them. Germline V gene lookup returns CDR1 SGHRS and CDR2 YFSETQ. CDR3 protein: CASSLGFGGDTEAFF. The CDR3 DNA sequence: TGCGCCAGCAGCCTCGGGTTCGGAGGGGACACTGAAGCTTTCTTT.

In this sample, this clone turned up once. The V call is TRBV14, the J call TRBJ2-2, with 10 bases fitting TRBD2. The junction had 3 bases not matched to a gene; V was cut back by 2 bases and J by 3 bases. Germline lookup yields CDR1 SGHDN and CDR2 FVKESK. The CDR3 loop spans 16 amino acids. CDR3 coding DNA: TGTGCCAGCAGCCAAAAAGCGGGAGGGGACACCGGGGAGCTGTTTTTT. The encoded protein is CASSQKAGGDTGELFF.

V usage is TRBV24-1 and J usage is TRBJ2-1; D is perhaps TRBD2 (5 bases). Trimming shortened V by 0 bases and J by 2 bases, and 7 bases separated the two germline ends. The CDR3 covers 15 residues. Germline CDR1 reads KGHDR; CDR2 reads SFDVKD. CDR3 region: CATSDLREPYNEQFF. DNA for the CDR3: TGTGCCACCAGTGATTTGCGGGAACCCTACAATGAGCAGTTCTTC.

This chain links TRBV6-2 or TRBV6-3 with TRBJ1-2; 11 nucleotides align to TRBD1. With 5 bases clipped from V and 7 bases from J, the junction kept 6 bases outside the gene matches. This CDR3 is 14 amino acids long. Germline V gene sequence: CDR1 MNHEY, CDR2 SVGEGT. The CDR3 DNA reads as TGTGCCAGCAGTCTCCAGGACAGGGGGCCTGGCTACACCTTC. It translates to CASSLQDRGPGYTF.

The chain recombines TRBV5-4 with TRBJ1-1; possible D gene TRBD1, 5 bases. Trimming removed 6 bases at V and 5 bases at J, with 17 bases between. Germline CDR1 and CDR2: SGHNT and YYREEE (reference sequence). This CDR3 has 14 residues. The CDR3 nucleotides are TGTGCCAGCACCGAAGGTGGGGCGAGGACTGAAGCTTTCTTT. Translating gives CASTEGGARTEAFF.

The CDR3 DNA reads as TGTGCCAGCAGTTTCAGGGGCTATAGCAATCAGCCCCAGCATTTT. The encoded protein is CASSFRGYSNQPQHF. This chain connects TRBV27 to TRBJ1-5, with D possibly being TRBD1 (6 bases). CDR3 length equals 15 residues. Deletions cut 3 bases from V and 0 bases from J, with 9 bases between. The germline CDR1 and CDR2 sequences are MNHEY and SMNVEV (reference sequence).

The DNA for the CDR3 is TGTGCCAGCAGTGATCTCCCGGGACTAGCGTTATATGAGCAGTTCTTC. Amino acids: CASSDLPGLALYEQFF. The rearrangement uses TRBV6-1 and TRBJ2-1, with 10 bases aligning to TRBD2. Per germline, CDR1 MNHNS and CDR2 SASEGT. The CDR3 totals 16 residues. J gave up 8 bases and V 3 bases, and 10 bases lay outside the gene matches.

V usage is TRBV13 and J usage is TRBJ1-4, with unresolved D. Germline CDR1 PRHDT, CDR2 FYEKMQ (reference sequence). The V gene lost 3 bases and the J gene lost 0 bases, with 14 bases spanning the gap. The CDR3 runs to 17 residues. As DNA, the CDR3 is TGTGCCAGCAGCTTTTACCCGGGGTTTGCAACTAATGAAAAACTGTTTTTT. Its protein product is CASSFYPGFATNEKLFF.

The rearrangement links TRBV9 to TRBJ1-1; no clear D gene. Germline assignment: CDR1 SGDLS and CDR2 YYNGEE. V lost 4 bases and J 6 bases, leaving 13 bases between the germline ends. This CDR3 contains 13 residues. The CDR3 loop reads CASSPGSRPEAFF. The DNA of the CDR3 is TGTGCCAGCAGCCCGGGGTCCAGGCCTGAAGCTTTCTTT.

The chain couples TRBV5-1 to TRBJ2-5; 7 nucleotides line up with TRBD1. This CDR3 contains 13 residues. V shed 2 bases and J 5 bases; nucleotides not matched to a gene: 3. In germline, CDR1 is SGHRS, CDR2 YFSETQ. CDR3 DNA: TGCGCCAGCAGCTTTCAGGGGGAGGAGACCCAGTACTTC. Encoded protein: CASSFQGEETQYF.